One and the same sample provided the 14 T cell receptor beta chains below, sequenced in a study of CD8 T cells in ankylosing spondylitis. From the 5' RACE reads, TCRdb called clonotypes with MiXCR, one entry per CDR3 protein. Of some 100,000 distinct CDR3 sequences listed, roughly 8.3% were seen once; the top ten hold 9.5% to 10%. Material: blood, either unsorted or a sorted T cell fraction (not recorded which). The receptors originated from a male donor with ankylosing spondylitis or in good health (not recorded which).

This clonotype was detected many times. The chain recombines TRBV29-1 with TRBJ2-5; 11 bases are shared with TRBD2. This CDR3 contains 13 residues. Germline V gene lookup returns CDR1 SQVTM and CDR2 ANQGSEA. V was clipped by 7 bases and J by 5 bases; unmatched bases: 6. The CDR3 sequence is CSATTSGSETQYF. CDR3 sequence (DNA): TGCAGCGCGACCACTAGCGGGAGTGAGACCCAGTACTTC.

About this clonotype itself: Just one base apart from a much larger clone, this may be a read error. V usage is TRBV5-1 and J usage is TRBJ2-5, with 10 positions matching TRBD1. The CDR3 extends over 15 amino acids. Germline loops: CDR1 SGHRS, CDR2 YFSETQ. In DNA, the CDR3 is TGCGCCAGCAGCTTAAGACAGGGGGCGAGAGAGACCCGGTACTTC. It encodes CASSLRQGARETRYF.

In this sample, this clonotype turned up many times. The CDR3 sequence is CASSTRLGEQYF. The CDR3 bases are TGTGCCAGCAGCACCCGACTAGGCGAGCAGTACTTC. The chain links TRBV7-2 to TRBJ2-7; the D gene is possibly TRBD2 (6 bases). V was clipped by 5 bases and J by 6 bases, with 11 bases between them. This CDR3 is built from 12 residues. Per germline, CDR1 SGHTA and CDR2 FQGNSA.

Ten or more counts support this clonotype. The gene calls are TRBV4-3 and TRBJ2-5; TRBD1 might be the D (5 bases). V was clipped by 0 bases and J by 2 bases, with 13 bases between them. Germline values: CDR1 LGHNA, CDR2 YSLEER. The CDR3 spans 16 residues. This chain's CDR3 is CASSQDRAVFQETQYF. CDR3 DNA sequence: TGCGCCAGCAGCCAAGACAGGGCGGTGTTTCAAGAGACCCAGTACTTC.

This clonotype was counted many times. The chain links TRBV20-1 to TRBJ2-5; 8 bases map to TRBD1. The CDR3 totals 14 residues. V was clipped by 8 bases and J by 5 bases; unmatched bases: 13. Germline CDR1 reads DFQATT; CDR2 reads SNEGSKA (reference sequence). CDR3 nucleotide sequence: TGCAGTTACCTGGGACAGGCTATCTGGGAGACCCAGTACTTC. This sequence encodes CSYLGQAIWETQYF.

This clonotype has at least ten counts. The chain links TRBV12-3 or TRBV12-4 to TRBJ2-1; the match to TRBD2 covers 14 bases. Trimming at V came to 6 bases and at J to 8 bases, leaving 6 bases not matched to a gene. The CDR3 runs to 15 residues. The DNA of the CDR3 is TGTGCCAGCAGCCGACTAGCGGGGGGGCCGTATGAGCAGTTCTTC. It codes for CASSRLAGGPYEQFF.

This clonotype was seen ten or more times. The rearrangement links TRBV9 to TRBJ2-3; tentative D call: TRBD2 (5 bases). V gave up 0 bases and J gave up 1 base, with 9 bases separating them. Looked up from germline, CDR1 is SGDLS and CDR2 is YYNGEE. The CDR3 sequence is 15 residues long. The CDR3 coding sequence is TGTGCCAGCAGCGTAGAGGTGGGAGGCACAGATACGCAGTATTTT. Protein: CASSVEVGGTDTQYF.

The sample holds many counts of this clonotype. The V and J genes are TRBV7-8 and TRBJ2-7, with D hard to call. Germline V gene lookup returns CDR1 SGHVS and CDR2 FQNEAQ. The V end lost 2 bases, the J end lost 4 bases, and 12 bases lay between the germline ends. The length of the CDR3 is 14 residues. The CDR3 DNA reads as TGTGCCAGCAGCTTAACGGATTCTTTTTACGAGCAGTACTTC. Translated, it gives CASSLTDSFYEQYF.

In this sample, this clonotype turned up many times. V usage is TRBV19 and J usage is TRBJ1-5, with a tentative D call TRBD1 (5 bases). The CDR3 consists of 15 residues. Deletions cut 7 bases from V and 3 bases from J, with 16 bases between. Germline V CDR1 and CDR2: LNHDA, SQIVND (reference sequence). The CDR3 region has the DNA TGTGCCAGTAAGCGACAGTTACATATCAATCAGCCCCAGCATTTT. It codes for CASKRQLHINQPQHF.

This clonotype was observed many times. The rearrangement links TRBV20-1 to TRBJ1-3, with D perhaps TRBD1 (6 bases). In germline, CDR1 is DFQATT, CDR2 SNEGSKA (reference sequence). This CDR3 spans 14 amino acids. V dropped 5 bases and J dropped 2 bases, with 13 bases sitting between them. Here the CDR3 DNA reads TGCAGTGCTTCTAGGGGGACGGCTGGAAACACCATATATTTT. Its translation is CSASRGTAGNTIYF.

This clonotype was detected ten times or more. The rearrangement uses TRBV20-1 and TRBJ2-3; 8 bases are a match to TRBD2. Per germline, CDR1 DFQATT and CDR2 SNEGSKA (reference sequence). With V trimmed by 5 bases and J by 4 bases, 8 bases remained unmatched. The CDR3 is 14 amino acids. CDR3 in amino acids: CSAELAEPADTQYF. Written as DNA, the CDR3 is TGCAGTGCTGAACTAGCGGAGCCCGCAGATACGCAGTATTTT.

Comments on this clonotype: This may be a read error, as it is one base from a much larger clone. V gene TRBV20-1 combines with J gene TRBJ1-2; D uncertain. This CDR3 contains 13 residues. CDR1 is DFQATT and CDR2 is SNEGSKA in the germline V gene (reference sequence). CDR3 loop: CSALTRPNYDYTF. The DNA of the CDR3 is TGCAGTGCCTTGACAAGACCAAACTATGACTACACCTTC.

This clonotype has a count of ten or more. The gene calls are TRBV20-1 and TRBJ2-5; 12 bases fit TRBD2. The CDR3 has 18 amino acids. CDR1 is DFQATT, CDR2 SNEGSKA, per germline (reference sequence). The V gene end was trimmed by 4 bases and the J gene end by 5 bases; junction bases not matched to a gene: 17. The CDR3 spells CSATPPAGTSGSRETQYF. In DNA form, the CDR3 reads TGCAGTGCTACCCCACCGGCGGGGACTAGCGGGTCCCGGGAGACCCAGTACTTC.

This clonotype has a handful of counts. The chain is built from TRBV5-1 and TRBJ2-7, with 11 positions matching TRBD2. V shed 4 bases, J shed 4 bases, and the junction held 4 bases outside the gene matches. Germline CDR1 reads SGHRS; CDR2 reads YFSETQ. The CDR3 totals 14 residues. The chain's CDR3 is CASSVSGRAYEQYF. DNA for the CDR3: TGCGCCAGCAGCGTTAGCGGGAGGGCTTACGAGCAGTACTTC.